This entry is about one T cell receptor beta chain. What it recognizes is unknown. The data were obtained in a study of T cell responses to AZD1222 COVID-19 vaccine. The data were produced by immunoSEQ multiplex PCR, yet TCRdb's version contains in-frame clones alone and is incomplete. The sample shows approximately 130,000 clones, around 92% of them seen only once. V was trimmed by 5 bases and J by 4 bases, leaving 18 bases between them. Germline V gene sequence: CDR1 LGHDT, CDR2 YNNKEL (reference sequence). The CDR3 runs 15 residues. Study results and limitations: The number of AZD1222 recipients seropositive at baseline was only 5 to 7.

The sample in question was peripheral blood, obtained on day 0 of AZD1222 vaccination. This clonotype was sampled from an adult in good health. V gene TRBV3-1 (or the pseudogene TRBV3-2) combines with J gene TRBJ2-7; tentatively, D is TRBD1 or TRBD2 (5 bases each). CDR3 residues: CASSSAREGGYEQYF. Here the CDR3 DNA reads TGTGCCAGCAGCAGCGCCAGGGAAGGCGGGTACGAGCAGTACTTC.